What follows are 27 T cell receptor beta chains derived from one specimen sequenced in a study of cytomegalovirus exposure and HLA in healthy donors. The PCR ran on 60 Vbeta and 13 Jbeta primers. Only in-frame clones appear in the TCRdb table, and some are missing; sequencing was by immunoSEQ multiplex PCR. Among around 99,000 clones listed, about four fifths were seen once. The sample was PBMCs. These receptors originate from a man aged 30-40 years in good health and CMV-seropositive.

V gene TRBV5-1 combines with J gene TRBJ1-1; 9 nucleotides line up with TRBD1. V lost 5 bases, J lost 0 bases, and 14 bases stayed unmatched. The CDR3 covers 18 residues. Germline V lookup: CDR1 SGHRS, CDR2 YFSETQ. The CDR3 DNA is TGCGCCAGCAGTTCTCCACCGGGACAGGGCCCGATGAACACTGAAGCTTTCTTT. Translating it yields CASSSPPGQGPMNTEAFF.

This clone showed up just a few times. The chain uses TRBV2 and TRBJ2-7; weak D call: TRBD1 (6 bases). CDR3 length: 13 residues. The V and J ends lost 10 bases and 0 bases respectively, with 13 bases between them. Germline CDR1 is SNHLY and CDR2 is FYNNEI. Written as DNA, the CDR3 is TGTGCCACCTCCAGGGGCTACTCCTACGAGCAGTACTTC. Translating it yields CATSRGYSYEQYF. The complete variable domain, with remaining parts taken from reference TRBV2 and TRBJ2-7, reads EPEVTQTPSHQVTQMGQEVILRCVPISNHLYFYWYRQILGQKVEFLVSFYNNEISEKSEIFDDQFSVERPDGSNFTLKIRSTKLEDSAMYFCATSRGYSYEQYFGPGTRLTVT.

This sequence joins TRBV6-5 and TRBJ2-3, with 8 bases that match TRBD2. The V gene end was trimmed by 4 bases and the J gene end by 5 bases; junction bases not matched to a gene: 8. This CDR3 spans 15 amino acids. Germline V CDR1 and CDR2: MNHEY, SVGAGI. In DNA form, the CDR3 reads TGTGCCAGCAGTTTCCTCGGGGGGGCTGTAGATACGCAGTATTTT. It yields the protein CASSFLGGAVDTQYF.

The chain has TRBV10-1 and TRBJ2-2; tentatively, D is TRBD1 (5 bases). The CDR3 has 15 residues. Germline CDR1 reads WNHNN; CDR2 reads SYGVQD (reference sequence). The V and J ends lost 2 bases and 1 base respectively, with 8 bases between them. The CDR3 loop is CASSEGHLNTGELFF. For the CDR3, the DNA is TGCGCCAGCAGTGAGGGACATTTGAACACCGGGGAGCTGTTTTTT.

The rearrangement links TRBV11-2 to TRBJ2-2, with unresolved D. V was shortened by 7 bases and J by 9 bases, with 15 bases between the two germline ends. The germline V gene encodes CDR1 SGHAT and CDR2 FQNNGV. CDR3 length equals 13 residues. The CDR3 here is CASTSNSLWELFF. The CDR3 DNA reads TGTGCCAGCACCTCCAACAGTCTCTGGGAGCTGTTTTTT.

The chain uses TRBV4-1 and TRBJ1-1; 8 nucleotides match TRBD1. The junction had 4 bases not matched to a gene; V was cut back by 0 bases and J by 4 bases. CDR1 MGHRA and CDR2 YSYEKL come from the germline V gene. There are 15 residues in the CDR3. The DNA for the CDR3 is TGCGCCAGCAGCCAAGAGCAGGGGGCTGGCACTGAAGCTTTCTTT. Its protein product is CASSQEQGAGTEAFF.

V usage is TRBV6-1 and J usage is TRBJ2-5, with 7 bases identical to TRBD1. Germline V lookup: CDR1 MNHNS, CDR2 SASEGT. With V trimmed by 7 bases and J by 5 bases, 13 bases remained unmatched. This CDR3 is 15 amino acids long. The chain's CDR3 is CASIRQGRVGETQYF. The CDR3 coding sequence is TGTGCCAGCATCAGACAGGGCCGAGTGGGTGAGACCCAGTACTTC.

The J gene is TRBJ2-1, the V gene TRBV30, with 8 bases matching TRBD2. The CDR3 covers 12 residues. Germline-derived CDR1 and CDR2 are GTSNPN and SVGIG (reference sequence). The CDR3 coding sequence is TGTGGGGTCGGGGGGGCTGTCGATGAGCAGTTCTTC. It specifies CGVGGAVDEQFF.

The DNA of the CDR3 is TGTGCCAGTACATTGGGGACAGGGTGGACTGAAGCTTTCTTT. It is translated as CASTLGTGWTEAFF. The chain has TRBV19 and TRBJ1-1, with TRBD1 identical over 9 bases. Germline lookup yields CDR1 LNHDA and CDR2 SQIVND (reference sequence). Trimming took 7 bases from V and 5 from J; bases not matched to a gene: 8. The length of the CDR3 is 14 residues.

The chain combines TRBV5-1 with TRBJ2-3; possibly TRBD1 for D (6 bases). The V gene lost 5 bases and the J gene lost 0 bases, with 13 bases spanning the gap. The CDR3 contains 15 residues. Germline CDR1 SGHRS, CDR2 YFSETQ. The CDR3, as DNA: TGCGCCAGCAGTCGACAGGATGCTAGCACAGATACGCAGTATTTT. Translating gives CASSRQDASTDTQYF. The full variable domain, its missing parts supplied by reference TRBV5-1 and TRBJ2-3, is KAGVTQTPRYLIKTRGQQVTLSCSPISGHRSVSWYQQTPGQGLQFLFEYFSETQRNKGNFPGRFSGRQFSNSRSEMNVSTLELGDSALYLCASSRQDASTDTQYFGPGTRLTVL.

The chain joins TRBV11-2 to TRBJ1-2; 9 bases agree with TRBD1. The CDR3 sequence is 16 residues long. J gave up 6 bases and V 6 bases, and 14 bases lay outside the gene matches. Looked up from germline, CDR1 is SGHAT and CDR2 is FQNNGV. CDR3 nucleotide sequence: TGTGCCAGCAGAAGAACCGGGACAGGGAGACCGGATGGCTACACCTTC. Its translation is CASRRTGTGRPDGYTF.

This chain uses TRBV5-1 with TRBJ2-3, with 8 bases matching TRBD2. There are 14 residues in the CDR3. With 5 bases clipped from V and 5 bases from J, the junction kept 7 bases outside the gene matches. Germline assignment: CDR1 SGHRS and CDR2 YFSETQ. Here the CDR3 reads CASSPSGGLDTQYF. The CDR3 DNA sequence: TGCGCCAGCAGTCCAAGCGGGGGCCTAGATACGCAGTATTTT.

This chain connects TRBV5-6 to TRBJ1-5, with no clear D. V was clipped by 2 bases and J by 5 bases, with 8 bases between them. The CDR3 totals 13 residues. Germline V gene data show CDR1 as SGHDT and CDR2 as YYEEEE. The CDR3 loop reads CASSFRPDQPQHF. The CDR3 bases are TGTGCCAGCAGCTTCCGTCCCGATCAGCCCCAGCATTTT.

V usage is TRBV7-8 and J usage is TRBJ1-2; a possible D gene is TRBD1 (6 bases). CDR1 and CDR2 (germline): SGHVS, FQNEAQ. The length of the CDR3 is 14 residues. Trimming shortened V by 3 bases and J by 2 bases, and 10 bases separated the two germline ends. CDR3 DNA sequence: TGTGCCAGCAGCTTCACAGGGACAAACTATGGCTACACCTTC. Amino acids: CASSFTGTNYGYTF.

A word on this clone: Relative to the germline gene, one junction end is altered; a read error may explain this. V and J are TRBV7-9 and TRBJ1-6; perhaps TRBD1 as D (5 bases). The CDR3 length is 16 residues. Germline V gene lookup returns CDR1 SEHNR and CDR2 FQNEAQ (reference sequence). Here the CDR3 reads CSSSLWGGTAVSPLHF. CDR3 DNA sequence: TGTTCCAGCAGCTTATGGGGGGGGACGGCGGTGTCACCCCTCCACTTT.

The chain couples TRBV28 to TRBJ2-7; possible D gene TRBD1, 5 bases. V lost 10 bases and J lost 1, with 11 bases in between. CDR1 is MDHEN, CDR2 SYDVKM, per germline. The CDR3 runs to 12 residues. The CDR3 protein is CATQGVSYEQYF. The DNA of the CDR3 is TGTGCCACCCAAGGGGTTTCCTACGAGCAGTACTTC.

This chain uses TRBV6-1 with TRBJ1-1; 8 bases agree with TRBD1. CDR3 length: 12 residues. Trimming took 6 bases from V and 11 from J; bases not matched to a gene: 8. Germline V gene sequence: CDR1 MNHNS, CDR2 SASEGT. In DNA form, the CDR3 reads TGTGCCAGCAGCACCCTGGACAGGGTGGCTTTCTTT. It encodes CASSTLDRVAFF.

A few counts support this clone. The chain recombines TRBV11-2 with TRBJ1-4; TRBD1 aligns across 11 bases. Germline-derived CDR1 and CDR2 are SGHAT and FQNNGV. CDR3 size: 16 residues. V dropped 5 bases and J dropped 0; count of bases not matched to a gene: 2. CDR3 bases: TGTGCCAGCAGCCAGGGACAGGGGGCAACTAATGAAAAACTGTTTTTT. It translates to CASSQGQGATNEKLFF.

J is TRBJ2-5 and V is TRBV5-4; 8 nucleotides align to TRBD2. The CDR3 loop spans 15 amino acids. V was pared by 1 base and J by 3 bases, with 5 bases of the junction left unmatched. Germline V gives CDR1 SGHNT, CDR2 YYREEE (reference sequence). This CDR3 reads CASSLKRGFKETQYF. CDR3 bases: TGTGCCAGCAGCTTGAAGCGGGGGTTCAAAGAGACCCAGTACTTC.

In regard to this clone: A junction end diverges from the germline sequence, so it may reflect a read error. This chain joins TRBV11-2 and TRBJ2-6; TRBD1 aligns across 7 bases. The CDR3 totals 16 residues. The germline CDR1 and CDR2 sequences are SGHAT and FQNNGV. CDR3: CASSYRQGSGANGLTF. The CDR3, as DNA: TGTGCCAGCAGCTACCGACAGGGCTCTGGGGCCAACGGCCTGACTTTC. Based on the CDR3 plus reference TRBV11-2 and TRBJ2-6, the full variable domain is EAGVAQSPRYKIIEKRQSVAFWCNPISGHATLYWYQQILGQGPKLLIQFQNNGVVDDSQLPKDRFSAERLKGVDSTLKIQPAKLEDSAVYLCASSYRQGSGANGLTFGAGSRLTVL.

This rearrangement joins TRBV6-1 to TRBJ2-7; 8 positions agree with TRBD1. The germline CDR1 and CDR2 sequences are MNHNS and SASEGT. Trimming took 11 bases from V and 2 from J; bases not matched to a gene: 8. The CDR3 has 13 residues. In DNA form, the CDR3 reads TGTGCCGGACGGGGACAGGAGACCTACGAGCAGTACTTC. This encodes CAGRGQETYEQYF.

This chain uses TRBV5-1 with TRBJ1-2; 8 bases are shared with TRBD1. The germline CDR1 and CDR2 sequences are SGHRS and YFSETQ. Trimming at V came to 5 bases and at J to 8 bases, leaving 8 bases not matched to a gene. The CDR3 consists of 13 residues. In DNA form, the CDR3 reads TGCGCCAGCAGACAAGGACAGGGAGGGGGCTACACCTTC. Amino acids: CASRQGQGGGYTF.

The gene calls are TRBV30 and TRBJ2-5; TRBD2 is a possible D gene (5 bases). Trimming removed 3 bases from V and 1 base from J, with 6 bases in between. The CDR3 length is 12 residues. Per germline, CDR1 GTSNPN and CDR2 SVGIG (reference sequence). CDR3 in DNA: TGTGCCTGGAGCGGACTCCAAGAGACCCAGTACTTC. It encodes CAWSGLQETQYF.

The chain is built from TRBV10-1 and TRBJ2-1; TRBD1 aligns across 10 bases. The CDR3 contains 16 residues. The germline V gene has CDR1 WNHNN and CDR2 SYGVQD (reference sequence). V trimming: 4 bases; J trimming: 0 bases; junction bases outside the gene matches: 3. DNA for the CDR3: TGCGCCAGCAGTGCGCGGACAGGGGGCTCCTACAATGAGCAGTTCTTC. It codes for CASSARTGGSYNEQFF.

This clone was detected only a few times. The chain couples TRBV6-6 to TRBJ1-4; D may be TRBD1 (6 bases). Trimming removed 5 bases at V and 7 bases at J, with 14 bases between. Germline V CDR1 and CDR2: MNHNY, SVGAGI (reference sequence). This CDR3 is 14 amino acids long. The CDR3 here is CASSTGSYGEKLFF. The CDR3 nucleotides are TGTGCCAGCAGTACAGGGTCCTACGGTGAAAAACTGTTTTTT.

CDR3 loop: CASSLRDRGYNEQFF. CDR3 nucleotides: TGCGCCAGCAGCCTCCGGGACAGGGGGTACAATGAGCAGTTCTTC. V and J are TRBV4-1 and TRBJ2-1; 11 nucleotides match TRBD1. Trimming at V came to 4 bases and at J to 4 bases, leaving 3 bases not matched to a gene. Germline V lookup: CDR1 MGHRA, CDR2 YSYEKL. The CDR3 length is 15 residues.

This clone turned up a few times. This chain connects TRBV14 to TRBJ1-3; D remains unclear. Germline V gives CDR1 SGHDN, CDR2 FVKESK. V gave up 2 bases and J gave up 8 bases, with 7 bases separating them. CDR3 length: 12 residues. For the CDR3, the DNA is TGTGCCAGCAGCCAAACGAGGGACACCATATATTTT. Amino acid sequence: CASSQTRDTIYF.